The 17 T cell receptor beta chains below come from one sample, sequenced in a study of T cell responses to AZD1222 COVID-19 vaccine. Repertoires were generated with immunoSEQ multiplex PCR, while TCRdb's copy carries only in-frame clones and drops some. Among around 120,000 clones listed, 93% were seen once. Sample: peripheral blood, taken 28 days after the second AZD1222 dose. The receptors derive from an adult who received the AZD1222 COVID-19 vaccine.

The chain combines TRBV6-2 or TRBV6-3 with TRBJ2-3, with a tentative D call TRBD2 (6 bases). CDR1 and CDR2 from the germline V gene are MNHEY and SVGEGT. Deletions cut 2 bases from V and 0 bases from J, with 12 bases between. The CDR3 has 16 residues. The CDR3 DNA reads as TGTGCCAGCAGTTACACCCGGGGGACTAGCACAGATACGCAGTATTTT. Amino acids: CASSYTRGTSTDTQYF.

The J gene is TRBJ1-1, the V gene TRBV12-3 or TRBV12-4; 7 nucleotides line up with TRBD1. V shed 5 bases and J 8 bases; nucleotides not matched to a gene: 8. The CDR3 spans 13 residues. The CDR3 protein is CASSDRQGVEAFF. The CDR3 coding sequence is TGTGCCAGCAGTGATCGACAGGGTGTAGAAGCTTTCTTT.

This clone was seen only a few times. The rearrangement joins TRBV6-5 to TRBJ1-1; perhaps TRBD1 as D (5 bases). The CDR3 is 14 amino acids. Trimming stripped 6 bases from V and 2 bases from J, with 13 bases between. Germline V gene sequence: CDR1 MNHEY, CDR2 SVGAGI. The CDR3, as DNA: TGTGCCAGCAGCCCCCAGGGCTTCAACACTGAAGCTTTCTTT. It yields the protein CASSPQGFNTEAFF.

The V call is TRBV2, the J call TRBJ1-2; perhaps TRBD1 as D (6 bases). This CDR3 has 13 residues. With 4 bases removed from V and 7 bases from J, the gap between germline ends came to 13 bases. Germline CDR1 is SNHLY and CDR2 is FYNNEI. CDR3 nucleotides: TGTGCCAGCAGTGGAAACAGGGCCCGTGGCTACACCTTC. It encodes CASSGNRARGYTF. Combining the CDR3 with reference TRBV2 and TRBJ1-2 gives the whole variable domain EPEVTQTPSHQVTQMGQEVILRCVPISNHLYFYWYRQILGQKVEFLVSFYNNEISEKSEIFDDQFSVERPDGSNFTLKIRSTKLEDSAMYFCASSGNRARGYTFGSGTRLTVV.

J is TRBJ2-2 and V is TRBV2; 12 nucleotides agree with TRBD2. CDR3 length: 17 amino acids. Germline lookup yields CDR1 SNHLY and CDR2 FYNNEI. V shed 1 base and J 3 bases; nucleotides not matched to a gene: 3. The CDR3 bases are TGTGCCAGCAGTGAAGTTCGACTAGCGGGAGACACCGGGGAGCTGTTTTTT. Encoded protein: CASSEVRLAGDTGELFF.

The chain recombines TRBV5-6 with TRBJ2-6; possibly TRBD2 for D (5 bases). Trimming took 4 bases from V and 0 from J, leaving 20 bases between them. Germline values: CDR1 SGHDT, CDR2 YYEEEE. There are 19 residues in the CDR3. The DNA for the CDR3 is TGTGCCAGCAGCCCGCCGTACTGGACTGCTATCTCTGGGGCCAACGTCCTGACTTTC. Translation gives CASSPPYWTAISGANVLTF.

This sequence joins TRBV30 and TRBJ2-7; tentative D call: TRBD2 (6 bases). The CDR3 covers 14 residues. Trimming removed 4 bases at V and 1 base at J, with 14 bases between. The germline V gene has CDR1 GTSNPN and CDR2 SVGIG (reference sequence). CDR3 nucleotide sequence: TGTGCCTGGACCGACACCCGGGGGTCCTACGAGCAGTACTTC. Protein sequence: CAWTDTRGSYEQYF. The variable domain in full, completed from reference TRBV30 and TRBJ2-7, reads SQTIHQWPATLVQPVGSPLSLECTVEGTSNPNLYWYRQAAGRGLQLLFYSVGIGQISSEVPQNLSASRPQDRQFILSSKKLLLSDSGFYLCAWTDTRGSYEQYFGPGTRLTVT.

The chain links TRBV6-5 to TRBJ1-5; 10 nucleotides align to TRBD1. The CDR3 is made up of 15 amino acids. Germline V CDR1 and CDR2: MNHEY, SVGAGI. Unmatched junction bases numbered 7, after V lost 5 bases and J lost 6 bases. CDR3 loop: CASSPRGTGVQPQHF. The CDR3 DNA follows: TGTGCCAGCAGTCCAAGGGGGACAGGGGTTCAGCCCCAGCATTTT.

The chain carries TRBV4-2 and TRBJ2-2, with 13 bases matching TRBD2. Unmatched junction bases numbered 5, after V lost 4 bases and J lost 0 bases. The germline V gene has CDR1 LGHNA and CDR2 YNFKEQ. This CDR3 spans 18 amino acids. CDR3 nucleotide sequence: TGTGCCAGCAGCCGTCAACTAGCGGGAGGGCCGAACACCGGGGAGCTGTTTTTT. As protein: CASSRQLAGGPNTGELFF.

The genes are TRBV6-6 and TRBJ1-4, with D maybe TRBD1 (5 bases). Germline V lookup: CDR1 MNHNY, CDR2 SVGAGI (reference sequence). The CDR3 covers 13 residues. Trimming pared 6 bases from V and 6 bases from J, leaving 11 bases between. The CDR3 loop reads CASRLPTDEKLFF. The CDR3 nucleotides are TGTGCCAGCAGACTCCCGACAGATGAAAAACTGTTTTTT.

The chain combines TRBV7-8 with TRBJ2-1; maybe TRBD2 (7 bases). V lost 5 bases to trimming and J lost 0 bases, with 20 bases between them. The length of the CDR3 is 18 residues. Germline V lookup: CDR1 SGHVS, CDR2 FQNEAQ. The CDR3 sequence is CASSRRARGGSSYNEQFF. The CDR3 DNA follows: TGTGCCAGCAGCCGAAGGGCTAGGGGGGGCAGCTCCTACAATGAGCAGTTCTTC.

This CDR3 reads CASSLDPVNTQYF. CDR3 sequence (DNA): TGTGCCAGCAGCTTAGACCCCGTCAATACGCAGTATTTT. The rearrangement joins TRBV11-2 to TRBJ2-3, with D hard to call. This CDR3 is built from 13 residues. The germline V gene has CDR1 SGHAT and CDR2 FQNNGV. Trimming left V 0 bases short and J 7 bases short, with 8 bases between. The entire variable domain, with the rest obtained from reference TRBV11-2 and TRBJ2-3, is as follows: EAGVAQSPRYKIIEKRQSVAFWCNPISGHATLYWYQQILGQGPKLLIQFQNNGVVDDSQLPKDRFSAERLKGVDSTLKIQPAKLEDSAVYLCASSLDPVNTQYFGPGTRLTVL.

This chain links TRBV30 with TRBJ1-5; 9 positions match TRBD1. Germline assignment: CDR1 GTSNPN and CDR2 SVGIG (reference sequence). The CDR3 covers 13 residues. V lost 0 bases to trimming and J lost 7 bases; unmatched junction nucleotides: 1. CDR3 region: CAWSVQGAQPQHF. In nucleotides, the CDR3 is TGTGCCTGGAGTGTACAGGGGGCCCAGCCCCAGCATTTT.

The chain uses TRBV5-1 and TRBJ1-1; D is ambiguous. The CDR3 has 16 amino acids. The germline CDR1 and CDR2 sequences are SGHRS and YFSETQ. The ends were cut back, 0 bases at V and 0 bases at J, with 12 bases in the middle. The CDR3 nucleotides are TGCGCCAGCAGCTTGGGGCGGATGACAATGAACACTGAAGCTTTCTTT. As protein: CASSLGRMTMNTEAFF.

The chain has TRBV12-3 or TRBV12-4 and TRBJ1-5, with D maybe TRBD1 (5 bases). V was clipped by 5 bases and J by 6 bases, with 11 bases between them. The CDR3 length is 13 residues. The CDR3 reads CASSRGSRQPQHF. CDR3 in DNA: TGTGCCAGCAGTCGGGGGTCCCGTCAGCCCCAGCATTTT.

The chain joins TRBV19 to TRBJ1-5; D perhaps matches TRBD1 (5 bases). This CDR3 has 14 residues. V was shortened by 7 bases and J by 3 bases, with 13 bases between the two germline ends. In germline, CDR1 is LNHDA, CDR2 SQIVND (reference sequence). The CDR3 bases are TGTGCCAGTAAGGGGCGGCTACTCAATCAGCCCCAGCATTTT. It yields the protein CASKGRLLNQPQHF.

The V gene is TRBV3-1 (or the pseudogene TRBV3-2), the J gene TRBJ1-2; 7 bases align to TRBD1. The CDR3 loop spans 16 amino acids. After removal of 4 bases from V and 8 bases from J, the junction contained 16 bases not matched to a gene. Germline CDR1 LGHDT, CDR2 YNNKEL (reference sequence). The CDR3 reads CASSPIGTAPFGGYTF. DNA of the CDR3: TGTGCCAGCAGCCCTATCGGGACAGCACCCTTTGGGGGCTACACCTTC.